This record covers a single T cell receptor beta chain. This entry belongs to a study of blood T cell repertoires in COVID-19. Study-level background: Samples representing acute and convalescent COVID-19 were sourced from the United States, Italy and Spain.

The V end was cut by 7 bases, the J end by 4 bases, with 11 bases between. The CDR3 is 13 residues long. The germline V gene encodes CDR1 LNHDA and CDR2 SQIVND (reference sequence). Original processing methods: Estimation of nucleated cell counts relied on the amplification of reference gene primers. Profiled with immunoSEQ multiplex PCR; TCRdb holds only in-frame clones, not every one. The DNA was the basis for D and trimming; V, J and clone size are from that table. The repertoire holds about 170,000 clones, with approximately 84% as singletons. The sequenced material came from peripheral blood. The receptor's source is a woman of 80 years or more with acute or convalescent COVID-19. The J gene is TRBJ1-3, the V gene TRBV19, with unresolved D. The CDR3 is CASTPGGGNTIYF. As DNA, the CDR3 is TGTGCCAGTACCCCCGGCGGGGGAAACACCATATATTTT.